This entry lists 8 T cell receptor beta chains sequenced from one sample in a study of blood T cell repertoires in COVID-19 (dated by TCRdb to about 2020). Receptors were amplified or captured by the immunoSEQ multiplex PCR assay. The source is immuneACCESS, and TCRdb retained only in-frame sequences with V and J called. Part of the clones is not carried over; for the studies checked, unresolved V genes explain less than half of this, and the remainder is unexplained. For this sample the table gives around 340,000 clones, of which around 83% were detected only once. The ten biggest clones cover 2.5% to 3% of the sample. Material for sequencing was peripheral blood. These receptors all stem from a man in his thirties or forties with active or convalescent COVID-19.

The genes are TRBV7-2 and TRBJ1-4, with D possibly TRBD1 on 6 matching bases. The CDR3 consists of 14 residues. V was clipped by 5 bases and J by 3 bases, with 10 bases between them. Per germline, CDR1 SGHTA and CDR2 FQGNSA. CDR3: CASSLQGSNEKLFF. The CDR3 DNA reads as TGTGCCAGCAGCCTTCAGGGGTCTAATGAAAAACTGTTTTTT.

J is TRBJ2-7 and V is TRBV5-4, with D possibly being TRBD1 (5 bases). CDR3 length equals 14 residues. CDR1 and CDR2 from the germline V gene are SGHNT and YYREEE (reference sequence). The V end lost 0 bases, the J end lost 3 bases, and 10 bases lay between the germline ends. The CDR3 region is CASSLGQGGYEQYF. In DNA, the CDR3 is TGTGCCAGCAGCTTGGGTCAGGGCGGCTACGAGCAGTACTTC.

V gene TRBV5-4 combines with J gene TRBJ2-7; D may be TRBD2 (6 bases). Germline V gives CDR1 SGHNT, CDR2 YYREEE (reference sequence). Trimming left V 2 bases short and J 0 bases short, with 15 bases between. The CDR3 has 16 amino acids. As DNA, the CDR3 is TGTGCCAGCAGCTTATACTTGGGGGGTCGCTCCTACGAGCAGTACTTC. Protein product: CASSLYLGGRSYEQYF.

Comments on this clone: The junction and the germline gene differ at one end; a read error may be behind it. The chain has TRBV7-6 and TRBJ2-1; tentatively, D is TRBD2 (6 bases). In germline, CDR1 is SGHVS, CDR2 FNYEAQ. This CDR3 has 14 residues. The CDR3 here is CASSPNRRLDSLLF. The CDR3 nucleotides read TGTGCCAGCAGCCCAAATCGGAGACTAGACAGTTTGCTCTTC.

This chain uses TRBV27 with TRBJ2-3; D is unresolved. The germline V gene encodes CDR1 MNHEY and CDR2 SMNVEV (reference sequence). The CDR3 totals 13 residues. Trimming pared 5 bases from V and 5 bases from J, leaving 11 bases between. CDR3 sequence reads: CASSRLGKDTQYF. For the CDR3, the DNA is TGTGCCAGCAGTCGGCTAGGAAAAGATACGCAGTATTTT.

The chain employs TRBV6-4 and TRBJ2-1, with a tentative D call TRBD2 (5 bases). Looked up from germline, CDR1 is MRHNA and CDR2 is SNTAGT. The V gene lost 6 bases and the J gene lost 4 bases, with 16 bases spanning the gap. This CDR3 spans 15 amino acids. The CDR3 sequence: CASSDRVGLYNEQFF. The DNA for the CDR3 is TGTGCCAGCAGCGATCGGGTAGGACTTTACAATGAGCAGTTCTTC.

The rearrangement links TRBV6-5 to TRBJ2-2, with D tentatively TRBD1 (6 bases). The V end was cut by 4 bases, the J end by 3 bases, with 12 bases between. This CDR3 is built from 15 residues. Germline-derived CDR1 and CDR2 are MNHEY and SVGAGI. The CDR3, as DNA: TGTGCCAGCAGTTCTACAACAGGGTACACCGGGGAGCTGTTTTTT. Its protein is CASSSTTGYTGELFF.

The genes are TRBV4-1 and TRBJ2-2, with D perhaps TRBD2 (6 bases). The CDR3 consists of 16 residues. The V end lost 0 bases, the J end lost 4 bases, and 12 bases lay between the germline ends. Germline values: CDR1 MGHRA, CDR2 YSYEKL. The CDR3 spells CASSQDQSGGTGELFF. CDR3 bases: TGCGCCAGCAGCCAAGATCAATCCGGGGGCACCGGGGAGCTGTTTTTT.